This T cell receptor beta chain was identified during a study of CD8 T cells in Susac syndrome. CD8+ and CD4+ blood T cells underwent TCR beta sequencing. The Susac syndrome patients fit the recently defined diagnostic criteria for definite or probable disease. Germline V gene lookup returns CDR1 SNHLY and CDR2 FYNNEI. The CDR3 consists of 10 residues. The germline V and J ends were trimmed by 6 bases and 9 bases, with 9 bases remaining between them. Random hexamers served to reverse transcribe roughly 0.5 to 1 ug RNA. An immunoSEQ multiplex PCR generated amplified TCR beta CDR3 products spanning 54 Vbeta and 13 Jbeta. From the immunoSEQ multiplex PCR reads, TCRdb called clonotypes with MiXCR, one entry per CDR3 protein. The repertoire holds under 200,000 distinct CDR3 sequences, with 91% as singletons.

The chain carries TRBV2 and TRBJ2-7, with no clear D. This TCR derives from a human donor with Susac syndrome. The sample comprised CD4+ T cells from PBMCs. The CDR3 bases are TGTGCCAGCAGGAATGAAGGGCAGTACTTC. This sequence encodes CASRNEGQYF.